The 13 T cell receptor beta chains in this list originate from one sample, sequenced in a study of beta chain features in type 1 diabetes. General study findings and limits: Shorter TCRB CDR3s, moderately but significantly so, were found in Type 1 diabetes patients in all four CD4+ subsets.

These receptors have no identified antigens. Of the isolated RNA, all was reverse transcribed, and so the sequenced material was expressed TCRB transcripts. The method was immunoSEQ multiplex PCR; TCRdb's version includes in-frame clones alone and lacks a portion of them. The sample holds 600,000 to 700,000 clones, 9.5% to 15% seen once. Source material: naive CD4+ T cells from blood. These receptors were collected from a man aged 25 to 40 with type 1 diabetes.

This clone was counted a few times. The DNA for the CDR3 is TGTGCCAGCAGCTTATCGAGACAGTCCCTCTCTGGGGCCAACGTCCTGACTTTC. Amino acid sequence: CASSLSRQSLSGANVLTF. The V call is TRBV5-4, the J call TRBJ2-6; D is perhaps TRBD1 (5 bases). Germline CDR1 and CDR2: SGHNT and YYREEE (reference sequence). V lost 2 bases to trimming and J lost 0 bases, with 15 bases between them. This CDR3 region has 18 residues.

V is TRBV9 and J is TRBJ2-5; D is ambiguous. Trimming pared 4 bases from V and 2 bases from J, leaving 12 bases between. This CDR3 comprises 14 residues. From germline, CDR1 is SGDLS and CDR2 YYNGEE. CDR3 nucleotide sequence: TGTGCCAGCAGCCCCGAGTTGATACAAGAGACCCAGTACTTC. Protein product: CASSPELIQETQYF. The entire variable domain, with the rest obtained from reference TRBV9 and TRBJ2-5, is as follows: DSGVTQTPKHLITATGQRVTLRCSPRSGDLSVYWYQQSLDQGLQFLIQYYNGEERAKGNILERFSAQQFPDLHSELNLSSLELGDSALYFCASSPELIQETQYFGPGTRLLVL.

This clone turned up a few times. The chain combines TRBV19 with TRBJ1-1, with unresolved D. V lost 5 bases and J 10 bases, leaving 11 bases between the germline ends. The germline V gene has CDR1 LNHDA and CDR2 SQIVND (reference sequence). The CDR3 extends over 11 amino acids. CDR3 protein: CASSVRASAFF. In DNA form, the CDR3 reads TGTGCCAGTAGTGTTCGGGCCTCAGCTTTCTTT.

This clone was recorded a few times. The CDR3: CASSYGQEDSPLHF. Here the CDR3 DNA reads TGTGCCAGCAGTTACGGACAGGAGGATTCACCCCTCCACTTT. V is TRBV6-5 and J is TRBJ1-6, with 7 positions matching TRBD1. Germline V lookup: CDR1 MNHEY, CDR2 SVGAGI. The V segment lost 2 bases and the J segment 8 bases; nucleotides outside the gene matches: 3. This CDR3 spans 14 amino acids.

The chain recombines TRBV11-3 with TRBJ2-1; a weak D match, TRBD2 (6 bases). This CDR3 comprises 15 residues. Trimming cost V 1 base and J 0 bases, with 7 bases left between them. The germline gives CDR1 SGHNT, CDR2 YENEEA. CDR3 in DNA: TGTGCCAGCAGCTTAGTGGGGGGCTCCTACAATGAGCAGTTCTTC. Its translation is CASSLVGGSYNEQFF. The entire variable domain, with the rest obtained from reference TRBV11-3 and TRBJ2-1, is as follows: EAGVVQSPRYKIIEKKQPVAFWCNPISGHNTLYWYLQNLGQGPELLIRYENEEAVDDSQLPKDRFSAERLKGVDSTLKIQPAELGDSAVYLCASSLVGGSYNEQFFGPGTRLTVL.

The table lists this clone with a few counts. The chain recombines TRBV9 with TRBJ1-4; D is ambiguous. This CDR3 has 15 residues. CDR1 is SGDLS and CDR2 is YYNGEE in the germline V gene. V gave up 0 bases and J gave up 4 bases, with 10 bases separating them. The CDR3 here is CASSVAPGFNEKLFF. Here the CDR3 DNA reads TGTGCCAGCAGCGTAGCTCCGGGGTTTAATGAAAAACTGTTTTTT. Looking up the rest from reference TRBV9 and TRBJ1-4 gives the full variable domain: DSGVTQTPKHLITATGQRVTLRCSPRSGDLSVYWYQQSLDQGLQFLIQYYNGEERAKGNILERFSAQQFPDLHSELNLSSLELGDSALYFCASSVAPGFNEKLFFGSGTQLSVL.

This clone was detected a few times. The rearrangement links TRBV7-2 to TRBJ2-3; 7 bases are shared with TRBD1. Germline V gives CDR1 SGHTA, CDR2 FQGNSA. J was trimmed by 2 bases and V by 4 bases; bases with no gene match: 9. The CDR3 consists of 16 residues. Here the CDR3 reads CASSSGLRGHTDTQYF. The CDR3 DNA sequence: TGTGCCAGCAGCTCCGGCTTGAGGGGGCACACAGATACGCAGTATTTT.

This clone has only a few counts. This same CDR3 is encoded by further DNA sequences in the sample. The chain links TRBV28 to TRBJ1-5; D might be TRBD1 (5 bases). CDR3 size: 14 residues. Germline V gene sequence: CDR1 MDHEN, CDR2 SYDVKM. Trimming pared 2 bases from V and 7 bases from J, leaving 12 bases between. The CDR3 nucleotides read TGTGCCAGCAGTTTAGGCCAGGGCCGGCAGCCCCAGCATTTT. This encodes CASSLGQGRQPQHF.

This rearrangement joins TRBV9 to TRBJ1-1, with unresolved D. V lost 0 bases to trimming and J lost 0 bases, with 12 bases between them. This CDR3 has 16 amino acids. The germline V gene encodes CDR1 SGDLS and CDR2 YYNGEE. The CDR3 is CASSVGLGDMNTEAFF. The DNA of the CDR3 is TGTGCCAGCAGCGTAGGGTTAGGAGACATGAACACTGAAGCTTTCTTT.

The rearrangement joins TRBV5-1 to TRBJ2-2, with TRBD1 matching 9 bases. The CDR3 has 16 amino acids. The ends lost 2 bases at V and 0 bases at J; junction bases unmatched: 2. Germline CDR1 is SGHRS and CDR2 is YFSETQ. The chain's CDR3 is CASSFRTGANTGELFF. CDR3 in DNA: TGCGCCAGCAGCTTTCGGACAGGGGCGAACACCGGGGAGCTGTTTTTT.

V gene TRBV9 combines with J gene TRBJ2-2, with D hard to call. In germline, CDR1 is SGDLS, CDR2 YYNGEE. The length of the CDR3 is 16 residues. V was trimmed by 4 bases and J by 0 bases, leaving 13 bases between them. Here the CDR3 reads CASSSRLGANTGELFF. The CDR3 region has the DNA TGTGCCAGCAGCTCCCGGCTTGGGGCGAACACCGGGGAGCTGTTTTTT.

This clone was seen a few times. The chain is built from TRBV7-2 and TRBJ1-5; the D gene is possibly TRBD1 (6 bases). V was pared by 1 base and J by 0 bases, with 10 bases between. Germline V lookup: CDR1 SGHTA, CDR2 FQGNSA. The CDR3 covers 16 residues. CDR3 sequence reads: CASSLVSGDSNQPQHF. The CDR3 DNA reads TGTGCCAGCAGCTTAGTGTCAGGGGATAGCAATCAGCCCCAGCATTTT.

The chain joins TRBV18 to TRBJ2-4, with TRBD1 identical over 9 bases. The CDR3 extends over 15 amino acids. Trimming took 4 bases from V and 4 from J; bases not matched to a gene: 5. The germline CDR1 and CDR2 sequences are KGHSH and LQKENI. CDR3 DNA sequence: TGTGCCAGCTCACTAGGGACAGGGTCAAAAAACATTCAGTACTTC. Amino acids: CASSLGTGSKNIQYF.